These 11 T cell receptor beta chains were sequenced from one sample in a study of control samples from healthy donors and cancer patients. Using immunoSEQ multiplex PCR, the repertoire was profiled, and TCRdb retains in-frame clones only, with some absent. The sample consists of 100,000 to 120,000 clones, approximately 82% of them appearing once. Sequenced: blood. The receptor source for this set is a man aged 18 to 29 in good health.

The table lists this clone with a few counts. The chain carries TRBV18 and TRBJ2-7, with 8 bases matching TRBD1. The CDR3 covers 14 residues. Per germline, CDR1 KGHSH and CDR2 LQKENI. Trimming at V came to 3 bases and at J to 0 bases, leaving 1 base not matched to a gene. CDR3 region: CASSPGQASYEQYF. CDR3 sequence (DNA): TGTGCCAGCTCACCGGGACAGGCCTCCTACGAGCAGTACTTC.

This chain links TRBV5-8 with TRBJ1-1; D is possibly TRBD1 (5 bases). The germline CDR1 and CDR2 sequences are SGHTS and YDEGEE. V was trimmed by 4 bases and J by 1 base, leaving 17 bases between them. The CDR3 spans 16 residues. The CDR3 DNA reads TGTGCCAGCAGCGCCTCTCCCGGGACGCAGAACACTGAAGCTTTCTTT. It specifies CASSASPGTQNTEAFF.

The chain is built from TRBV11-3 and TRBJ2-5, with D perhaps assigned TRBD1 or TRBD2 (5 bases each). Germline V gene data show CDR1 as SGHNT and CDR2 as YENEEA. With 2 bases removed from V and 2 bases from J, the gap between germline ends came to 9 bases. The length of the CDR3 is 14 residues. The chain's CDR3 is CASSLQRGQETQYF. The CDR3 nucleotides are TGTGCCAGCAGCTTACAGAGGGGTCAAGAGACCCAGTACTTC.

This chain joins TRBV9 and TRBJ2-3; a possible D gene is TRBD1 (6 bases). Germline V CDR1 and CDR2: SGDLS, YYNGEE. The V gene lost 4 bases and the J gene lost 3 bases, with 15 bases spanning the gap. The CDR3 has 15 amino acids. CDR3 residues: CASSLQGLATDTQYF. CDR3 nucleotides: TGTGCCAGCAGCCTCCAGGGGCTAGCTACAGATACGCAGTATTTT.

The chain has TRBV5-4 and TRBJ2-1, with 8 bases that match TRBD2. CDR1 is SGHNT, CDR2 YYREEE, per germline (reference sequence). The CDR3 runs 15 residues. The trim removed 5 bases at V and 3 bases at J, leaving 7 bases unmatched. This CDR3 reads CASRRAGGRYNEQFF. The CDR3 region has the DNA TGTGCCAGCAGACGGGCGGGGGGCCGCTACAATGAGCAGTTCTTC.

This chain links TRBV7-9 with TRBJ2-1; 8 bases agree with TRBD2. Germline CDR1 SEHNR, CDR2 FQNEAQ (reference sequence). There are 15 residues in the CDR3. The J segment lost 5 bases and the V segment lost 6 bases, leaving 9 bases of the junction unmatched. CDR3 residues: CASSREGKQDNEQFF. The CDR3 nucleotides are TGTGCCAGCAGTCGGGAGGGTAAACAAGACAATGAGCAGTTCTTC.

V and J are TRBV19 and TRBJ2-2; TRBD1 aligns across 7 bases. The CDR3 contains 16 residues. V shed 5 bases and J 3 bases; nucleotides not matched to a gene: 9. CDR1 and CDR2 from the germline V gene are LNHDA and SQIVND (reference sequence). This CDR3 is CASSFTGDLYTGELFF. The CDR3 DNA reads as TGTGCCAGTAGTTTCACAGGGGATTTATACACCGGGGAGCTGTTTTTT.

The chain joins TRBV27 to TRBJ2-1; D is uncertain. CDR3 length: 13 amino acids. V shed 0 bases and J shed 7 bases, with 7 bases lying between them. Germline loops: CDR1 MNHEY, CDR2 SMNVEV (reference sequence). The DNA of the CDR3 is TGTGCCAGCAGTTTATCGTGGGGAAATGAGCAGTTCTTC. Translated, it gives CASSLSWGNEQFF.

The chain recombines TRBV2 with TRBJ1-6; 7 nucleotides match TRBD1. Germline V gives CDR1 SNHLY, CDR2 FYNNEI. CDR3 length: 13 amino acids. The J segment lost 5 bases and the V segment lost 6 bases, leaving 1 base of the junction unmatched. CDR3 nucleotides: TGTGCCAGCAGACAGGGGAATAATTCACCCCTCCACTTT. Translating gives CASRQGNNSPLHF.

This sequence joins TRBV19 and TRBJ2-2; TRBD1 matches at 7 bases. V gave up 1 base and J gave up 4 bases; unmatched junction bases: 9. The CDR3 covers 17 residues. Germline V gene sequence: CDR1 LNHDA, CDR2 SQIVND (reference sequence). CDR3 DNA: TGTGCCAGTAGTATAGTCTTCCTGACAGGGAGCACCGGGGAGCTGTTTTTT. Its protein is CASSIVFLTGSTGELFF.

This clone was observed a handful of times. The rearrangement uses TRBV7-2 and TRBJ1-4; no definite D call. The CDR3 is 13 residues long. Germline-derived CDR1 and CDR2 are SGHTA and FQGNSA. Trimming cost V 1 base and J 12 bases, with 12 bases left between them. CDR3 sequence reads: CASSLDAGKQLFF. The CDR3, as DNA: TGTGCCAGCAGCTTAGATGCGGGGAAACAACTGTTTTTT.